These 31 T cell receptor beta chains came from one sample sequenced in a study of cytomegalovirus exposure and HLA in healthy donors. PCR used 60 Vbeta primers and 13 Jbeta primers. Sequencing used immunoSEQ multiplex PCR; TCRdb keeps in-frame clones, though not all of them. The sample table includes about 210,000 clones. The sample consisted of PBMCs. These receptors were collected from a woman aged 25 to 39 in good health and CMV-seropositive.

The J gene is TRBJ1-3, the V gene TRBV28; weak D call: TRBD1 (6 bases). Germline CDR1 is MDHEN and CDR2 is SYDVKM. This CDR3 comprises 15 residues. Trimming stripped 7 bases from V and 2 bases from J, with 15 bases between. The CDR3 DNA reads as TGTGCCAGCACTCTAGGGGGTTCGCCTGGAAACACCATATATTTT. Translating gives CASTLGGSPGNTIYF.

This chain uses TRBV9 with TRBJ2-5, with D tentatively TRBD1 (5 bases). The CDR3 is 13 amino acids. Trimming took off 1 base at V and 2 bases at J, with 6 bases between the two ends. Germline CDR1 and CDR2: SGDLS and YYNGEE. The CDR3 DNA sequence: TGTGCCAGCAGCGTAAGGGGACAAGAGACCCAGTACTTC. Its translation: CASSVRGQETQYF.

This rearrangement joins TRBV7-2 to TRBJ1-2; 8 bases line up with TRBD1. Trimming at V came to 5 bases and at J to 6 bases, leaving 8 bases not matched to a gene. The germline V gene encodes CDR1 SGHTA and CDR2 FQGNSA. This CDR3 spans 14 amino acids. Written as DNA, the CDR3 is TGTGCCAGCAGCCATAGACAGGGGCAGGATGGCTACACCTTC. This gives the protein CASSHRQGQDGYTF.

The chain is built from TRBV4-3 and TRBJ1-3; tentative D call: TRBD1 (6 bases). This CDR3 has 17 residues. Per germline, CDR1 LGHNA and CDR2 YSLEER. V gave up 3 bases and J gave up 0 bases, with 15 bases separating them. The CDR3 reads CASSQWRAGASGNTIYF. The CDR3 bases are TGCGCCAGCAGCCAGTGGAGAGCAGGGGCCTCTGGAAACACCATATATTTT.

V is TRBV20-1 and J is TRBJ1-2; a weak D match, TRBD1 (6 bases). CDR3 length: 10 residues. Deletions cut 6 bases from V and 9 bases from J, with 11 bases between. Germline values: CDR1 DFQATT, CDR2 SNEGSKA (reference sequence). Here the CDR3 DNA reads TGCAGTGCAAACAGGGTTAGCTACACCTTC. Translated, it gives CSANRVSYTF.

Details on this clone: One junction end disagrees with the germline gene, perhaps due to a read error. The rearrangement uses TRBV7-2 and TRBJ2-7, with D possibly TRBD1 on 6 matching bases. CDR3 length: 15 residues. Looked up from germline, CDR1 is SGHTA and CDR2 is FQGNSA. The CDR3 loop reads CASSLVQGQSYEQYF. CDR3 coding DNA: TGTGCCAGCAGTTTAGTCCAGGGGCAATCGTACGAGCAGTACTTC.

The rearrangement joins TRBV27 to TRBJ2-2; D is unclear. In germline, CDR1 is MNHEY, CDR2 SMNVEV (reference sequence). CDR3 length: 13 residues. The germline V and J ends were trimmed by 0 bases and 4 bases, with 3 bases remaining between them. CDR3 protein: CASSLSRTGELFF. The CDR3 coding sequence is TGTGCCAGCAGTTTATCCCGCACCGGGGAGCTGTTTTTT.

The chain's CDR3 is CASSRQGQGADEQYF. CDR3 coding DNA: TGCGCCAGCAGCCGGCAGGGACAGGGGGCGGACGAGCAGTACTTC. The chain carries TRBV5-1 and TRBJ2-7; 12 bases align to TRBD1. The CDR3 sequence is 15 residues long. The germline CDR1 and CDR2 sequences are SGHRS and YFSETQ. Trimming removed 4 bases from V and 5 bases from J; junction bases left unmatched: 7.

The chain couples TRBV27 to TRBJ2-7, with a tentative D call TRBD2 (6 bases). This CDR3 contains 13 residues. V gave up 5 bases and J gave up 7 bases, with 15 bases separating them. Germline assignment: CDR1 MNHEY and CDR2 SMNVEV (reference sequence). The DNA of the CDR3 is TGTGCCAGCAGTATAACGGGACTCACAGAGCAGTACTTC. Its translation: CASSITGLTEQYF.

The V gene is TRBV11-2, the J gene TRBJ1-1; possibly TRBD1 for D (5 bases). The germline CDR1 and CDR2 sequences are SGHAT and FQNNGV. V lost 5 bases to trimming and J lost 7 bases, with 14 bases between them. CDR3 length: 13 residues. CDR3 sequence reads: CASSQRQTDEAFF. The CDR3 bases are TGTGCCAGCAGCCAACGACAGACCGATGAAGCTTTCTTT.

This chain joins TRBV18 and TRBJ2-3; 12 bases map to TRBD1. Per germline, CDR1 KGHSH and CDR2 LQKENI. This CDR3 has 16 residues. V lost 2 bases to trimming and J lost 5 bases; unmatched junction nucleotides: 5. CDR3 in amino acids: CASSPWGQGARDTQYF. As DNA, the CDR3 is TGTGCCAGCTCACCATGGGGACAGGGGGCAAGAGATACGCAGTATTTT. Supplemented by reference TRBV18 and TRBJ2-3, the full variable domain reads NAGVMQNPRHLVRRRGQEARLRCSPMKGHSHVYWYRQLPEEGLKFMVYLQKENIIDESGMPKERFSAEFPKEGPSILRIQQVVRGDSAAYFCASSPWGQGARDTQYFGPGTRLTVL.

V gene TRBV5-8 combines with J gene TRBJ2-7; D remains unclear. V lost 0 bases and J 2 bases, leaving 12 bases between the germline ends. This CDR3 region has 15 residues. The germline CDR1 and CDR2 sequences are SGHTS and YDEGEE. CDR3 DNA: TGTGCCAGCAGCTTGGGCCCAGGCCTAACCTACGAGCAGTACTTC. It yields the protein CASSLGPGLTYEQYF.

V and J are TRBV11-2 and TRBJ2-1, with D uncertain. Germline CDR1 and CDR2: SGHAT and FQNNGV. Trimming cost V 1 base and J 10 bases, with 5 bases left between them. The CDR3 sequence is 11 residues long. Here the CDR3 reads CASSLVREQFF. The CDR3 DNA reads as TGTGCCAGCAGCTTAGTCAGGGAGCAGTTCTTC.

The chain recombines TRBV5-6 with TRBJ2-1; TRBD2 matches 13 bases. This CDR3 is built from 18 residues. In germline, CDR1 is SGHDT, CDR2 YYEEEE. J lost 1 base, V lost 5 bases, and 9 bases had no gene match. The CDR3 sequence is CASSSTSGRALSYNEQFF. The CDR3, as DNA: TGTGCCAGCAGTTCAACTAGCGGGAGGGCCCTATCCTACAATGAGCAGTTCTTC.

For this clone: Germline is not matched at one junction end, which may reflect a read error. The chain couples TRBV7-2 to TRBJ2-7; 8 bases align to TRBD1. Germline CDR1 is SGHTA and CDR2 is FQGNSA. The CDR3 is 14 residues long. The CDR3 loop reads CAGSSDRGSYEQYF. DNA of the CDR3: TGTGCCGGCAGCTCAGACAGGGGTTCGTACGAGCAGTACTTC. Filled out from reference TRBV7-2 and TRBJ2-7, the complete variable domain reads GAGVSQSPSNKVTEKGKDVELRCDPISGHTALYWYRQSLGQGLEFLIYFQGNSAPDKSGLPSDRFSAERTGGSVSTLTIQRTQQEDSAVYLCAGSSDRGSYEQYFGPGTRLTVT.

The chain uses TRBV7-9 and TRBJ1-1; weak D call: TRBD1 (5 bases). The CDR3 totals 15 residues. V lost 2 bases to trimming and J lost 6 bases, with 16 bases between them. Germline V gene lookup returns CDR1 SEHNR and CDR2 FQNEAQ (reference sequence). The DNA for the CDR3 is TGTGCCAGCAGCTTATCCAATTCCAGGGTCGCTGAAGCTTTCTTT. As protein: CASSLSNSRVAEAFF.

The rearrangement links TRBV6-6 to TRBJ2-6, with TRBD1 matching over 7 bases. Losses at the gene ends were 6 bases for V and 4 bases for J; bases not matched to a gene: 6. Germline CDR1 reads MNHNY; CDR2 reads SVGAGI (reference sequence). The CDR3 has 15 amino acids. CDR3 DNA sequence: TGTGCCAGCAGCCTACAGGGGACCGGGGCCAACGTCCTGACTTTC. The encoded protein is CASSLQGTGANVLTF.

The chain uses TRBV9 and TRBJ2-3; 9 bases agree with TRBD1. V lost 2 bases to trimming and J lost 1 base; unmatched junction nucleotides: 2. This CDR3 region has 15 residues. Germline assignment: CDR1 SGDLS and CDR2 YYNGEE. CDR3 coding DNA: TGTGCCAGCAGCGTTCGGACAGGGGGCACAGATACGCAGTATTTT. Translated: CASSVRTGGTDTQYF.

The chain carries TRBV11-2 and TRBJ2-6; D remains unclear. With 3 bases removed from V and 0 bases from J, the gap between germline ends came to 12 bases. The CDR3 length is 17 residues. Per the germline V gene, CDR1 is SGHAT and CDR2 is FQNNGV. The chain's CDR3 is CASSFPGLSSGANVLTF. CDR3 sequence (DNA): TGTGCCAGCAGCTTCCCAGGATTGAGCTCTGGGGCCAACGTCCTGACTTTC. Full variable domain (outside the CDR3, taken from reference TRBV11-2 and TRBJ2-6): EAGVAQSPRYKIIEKRQSVAFWCNPISGHATLYWYQQILGQGPKLLIQFQNNGVVDDSQLPKDRFSAERLKGVDSTLKIQPAKLEDSAVYLCASSFPGLSSGANVLTFGAGSRLTVL.

Here the CDR3 reads CAWSPHSYGYTF. CDR3 DNA sequence: TGTGCCTGGAGCCCGCATAGCTATGGCTACACCTTC. The V gene is TRBV30, the J gene TRBJ1-2; D remains ambiguous. Looked up from germline, CDR1 is GTSNPN and CDR2 is SVGIG (reference sequence). This CDR3 contains 12 residues. V was pared by 3 bases and J by 4 bases, with 9 bases between.

The CDR3 region has the DNA TGTGCCAGTGCCCCAGATCCCACAGATACGCAGTATTTT. It is translated as CASAPDPTDTQYF. The J gene is TRBJ2-3, the V gene TRBV11-3; no definite D call. V lost 9 bases and J lost 2, with 12 bases in between. In germline, CDR1 is SGHNT, CDR2 YENEEA. The CDR3 is 13 residues long.

CDR3 sequence: CASSLSPGGGEQYF. In DNA form, the CDR3 reads TGTGCCAGCAGTTTATCCCCAGGGGGAGGCGAGCAGTACTTC. The J gene is TRBJ2-7, the V gene TRBV28, with D maybe TRBD1 (7 bases). This CDR3 is built from 14 residues. The V gene lost 1 base and the J gene lost 6 bases, with 13 bases spanning the gap. Germline V lookup: CDR1 MDHEN, CDR2 SYDVKM. Complete variable domain (other parts from reference TRBV28 and TRBJ2-7): DVKVTQSSRYLVKRTGEKVFLECVQDMDHENMFWYRQDPGLGLRLIYFSYDVKMKEKGDIPEGYSVSREKKERFSLILESASTNQTSMYLCASSLSPGGGEQYFGPGTRLTVT.

The chain is built from TRBV2 and TRBJ1-2; D is perhaps TRBD1 (6 bases). The CDR3 runs to 13 residues. The V gene lost 3 bases and the J gene lost 4 bases, with 9 bases spanning the gap. Germline CDR1 reads SNHLY; CDR2 reads FYNNEI. This CDR3 is CASSEDSSYGYTF. CDR3 sequence (DNA): TGTGCCAGCAGTGAGGACAGCTCCTATGGCTACACCTTC.

The V and J genes are TRBV10-1 and TRBJ2-1; TRBD1 matches 7 bases. This CDR3 is built from 15 residues. J was trimmed by 8 bases and V by 4 bases; bases with no gene match: 11. Germline lookup yields CDR1 WNHNN and CDR2 SYGVQD (reference sequence). The CDR3 sequence is CASSAITGVRDEQFF. Here the CDR3 DNA reads TGCGCCAGCAGTGCCATTACAGGGGTTAGGGATGAGCAGTTCTTC.

The rearrangement joins TRBV9 to TRBJ2-3; D uncertain. The V end was cut by 2 bases, the J end by 0 bases, with 4 bases between. Per germline, CDR1 SGDLS and CDR2 YYNGEE. CDR3 size: 13 residues. CDR3 nucleotide sequence: TGTGCCAGCAGCGTGGCTAGCACAGATACGCAGTATTTT. Encoded protein: CASSVASTDTQYF. Filled out from reference TRBV9 and TRBJ2-3, the complete variable domain reads DSGVTQTPKHLITATGQRVTLRCSPRSGDLSVYWYQQSLDQGLQFLIQYYNGEERAKGNILERFSAQQFPDLHSELNLSSLELGDSALYFCASSVASTDTQYFGPGTRLTVL.

The chain has TRBV19 and TRBJ2-2; D possibly corresponds to TRBD1 (6 bases). Germline V gives CDR1 LNHDA, CDR2 SQIVND (reference sequence). The CDR3 loop spans 18 amino acids. Trimming stripped 3 bases from V and 6 bases from J, with 23 bases between. CDR3 bases: TGTGCCAGTAGTATTCGGACAGACCGGTTCTCGTCACCCGGGGAGCTGTTTTTT. It specifies CASSIRTDRFSSPGELFF.

The chain joins TRBV5-1 to TRBJ1-6, with TRBD1 matching over 7 bases. Germline lookup yields CDR1 SGHRS and CDR2 YFSETQ. This CDR3 is 16 amino acids long. V gave up 2 bases and J gave up 0 bases; unmatched junction bases: 2. The CDR3 spells CASSFDRASYNSPLHF. CDR3 coding DNA: TGCGCCAGCAGCTTTGACAGGGCCTCCTATAATTCACCCCTCCACTTT. The complete variable domain, with remaining parts taken from reference TRBV5-1 and TRBJ1-6, reads KAGVTQTPRYLIKTRGQQVTLSCSPISGHRSVSWYQQTPGQGLQFLFEYFSETQRNKGNFPGRFSGRQFSNSRSEMNVSTLELGDSALYLCASSFDRASYNSPLHFGNGTRLTVT.

The chain is built from TRBV7-9 and TRBJ2-3; 10 nucleotides line up with TRBD2. Per the germline V gene, CDR1 is SEHNR and CDR2 is FQNEAQ (reference sequence). CDR3 length: 17 amino acids. Losses at the gene ends were 9 bases for V and 5 bases for J; bases not matched to a gene: 17. For the CDR3, the DNA is TGTGCCAGTCAAGCTAGCGGGAGTTTTCTTGGAGGAGATACGCAGTATTTT. Translation gives CASQASGSFLGGDTQYF.

The rearrangement uses TRBV30 and TRBJ2-7; possibly TRBD2 for D (5 bases). This CDR3 has 15 residues. The germline V gene encodes CDR1 GTSNPN and CDR2 SVGIG (reference sequence). Trimming removed 0 bases at V and 1 base at J, with 13 bases between. The CDR3 here is CAWSVRPGISYEQYF. The DNA for the CDR3 is TGTGCCTGGAGTGTACGGCCGGGAATATCCTACGAGCAGTACTTC.

The V call is TRBV27, the J call TRBJ2-1; TRBD1 might be the D (5 bases). CDR3 length: 17 residues. CDR1 is MNHEY and CDR2 is SMNVEV in the germline V gene (reference sequence). V shed 0 bases and J shed 7 bases, with 19 bases lying between them. Here the CDR3 reads CASSLSSGRVVLNEQFF. The CDR3 bases are TGTGCCAGCAGTTTATCGTCGGGCAGGGTAGTCCTAAATGAGCAGTTCTTC.

V is TRBV29-1 and J is TRBJ2-5; 9 nucleotides line up with TRBD1. Unmatched junction bases numbered 10, after V lost 3 bases and J lost 5 bases. CDR3 length: 15 residues. Germline CDR1 reads SQVTM; CDR2 reads ANQGSEA. This chain's CDR3 is CSVDEGQGVGETQYF. The DNA for the CDR3 is TGCAGCGTTGACGAGGGACAGGGCGTAGGGGAGACCCAGTACTTC.